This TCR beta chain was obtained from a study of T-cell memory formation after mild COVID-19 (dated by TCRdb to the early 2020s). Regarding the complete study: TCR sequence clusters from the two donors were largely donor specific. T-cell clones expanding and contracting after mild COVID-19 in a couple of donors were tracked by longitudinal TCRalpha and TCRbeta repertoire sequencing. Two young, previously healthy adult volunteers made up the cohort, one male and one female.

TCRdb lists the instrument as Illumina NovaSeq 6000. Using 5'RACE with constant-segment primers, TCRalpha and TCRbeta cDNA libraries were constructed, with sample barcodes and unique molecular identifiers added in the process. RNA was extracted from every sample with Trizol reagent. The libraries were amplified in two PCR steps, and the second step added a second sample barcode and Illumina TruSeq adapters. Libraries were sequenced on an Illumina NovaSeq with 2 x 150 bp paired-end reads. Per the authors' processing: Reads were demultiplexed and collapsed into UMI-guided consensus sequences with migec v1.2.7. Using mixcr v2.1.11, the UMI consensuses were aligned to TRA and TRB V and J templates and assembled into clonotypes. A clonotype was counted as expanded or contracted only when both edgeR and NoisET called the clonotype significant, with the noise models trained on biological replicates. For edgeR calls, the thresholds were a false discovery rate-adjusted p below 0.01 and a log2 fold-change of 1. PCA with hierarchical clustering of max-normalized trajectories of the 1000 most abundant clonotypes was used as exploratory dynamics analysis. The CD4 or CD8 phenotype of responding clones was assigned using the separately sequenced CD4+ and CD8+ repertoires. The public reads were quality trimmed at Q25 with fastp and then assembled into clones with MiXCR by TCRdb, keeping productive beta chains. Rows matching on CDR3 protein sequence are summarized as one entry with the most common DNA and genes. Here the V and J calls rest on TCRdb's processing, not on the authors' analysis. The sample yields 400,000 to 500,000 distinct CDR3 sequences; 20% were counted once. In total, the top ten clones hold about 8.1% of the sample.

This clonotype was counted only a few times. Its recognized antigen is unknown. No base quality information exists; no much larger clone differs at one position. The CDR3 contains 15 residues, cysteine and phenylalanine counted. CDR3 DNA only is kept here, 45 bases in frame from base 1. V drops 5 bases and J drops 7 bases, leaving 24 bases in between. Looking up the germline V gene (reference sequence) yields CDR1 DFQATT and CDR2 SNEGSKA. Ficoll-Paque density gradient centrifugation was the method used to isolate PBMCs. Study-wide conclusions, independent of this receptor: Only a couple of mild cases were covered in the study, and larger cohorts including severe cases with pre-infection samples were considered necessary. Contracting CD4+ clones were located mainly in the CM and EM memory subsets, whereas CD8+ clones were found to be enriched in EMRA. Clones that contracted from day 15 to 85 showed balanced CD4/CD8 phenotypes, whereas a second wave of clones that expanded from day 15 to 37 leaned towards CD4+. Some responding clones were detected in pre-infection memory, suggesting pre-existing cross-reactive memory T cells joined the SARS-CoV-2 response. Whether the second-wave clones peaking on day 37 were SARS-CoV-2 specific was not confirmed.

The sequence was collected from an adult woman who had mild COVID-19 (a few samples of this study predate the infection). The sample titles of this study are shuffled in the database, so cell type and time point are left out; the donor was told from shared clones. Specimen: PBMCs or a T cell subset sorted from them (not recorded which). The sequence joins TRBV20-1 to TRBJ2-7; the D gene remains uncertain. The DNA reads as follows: TGCAGTGCTCCCAGACCGCCATACCAAAGTCGGGAGCAGTACTTC. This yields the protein CSAPRPPYQSREQYF.